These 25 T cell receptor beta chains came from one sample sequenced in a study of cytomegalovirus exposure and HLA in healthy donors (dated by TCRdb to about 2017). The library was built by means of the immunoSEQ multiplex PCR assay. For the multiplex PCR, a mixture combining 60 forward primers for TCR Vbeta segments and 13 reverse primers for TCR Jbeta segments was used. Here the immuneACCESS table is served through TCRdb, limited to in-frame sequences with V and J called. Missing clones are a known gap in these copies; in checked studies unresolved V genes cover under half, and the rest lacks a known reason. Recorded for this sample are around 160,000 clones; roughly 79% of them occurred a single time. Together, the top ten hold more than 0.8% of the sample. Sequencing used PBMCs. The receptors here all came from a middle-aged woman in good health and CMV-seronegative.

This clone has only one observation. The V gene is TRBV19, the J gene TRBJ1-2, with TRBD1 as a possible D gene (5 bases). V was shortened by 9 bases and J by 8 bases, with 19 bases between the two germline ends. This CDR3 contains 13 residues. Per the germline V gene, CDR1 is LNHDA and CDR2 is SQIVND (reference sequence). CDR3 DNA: TGTGCCAGCACCAATCGGGGGGTTTACGGCTACACCTTC. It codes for CASTNRGVYGYTF.

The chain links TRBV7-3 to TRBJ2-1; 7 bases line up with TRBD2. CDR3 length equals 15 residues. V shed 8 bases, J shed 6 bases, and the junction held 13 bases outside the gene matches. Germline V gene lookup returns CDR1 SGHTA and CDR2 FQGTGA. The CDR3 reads CASSNTRGGVNEQFF. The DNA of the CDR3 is TGTGCCAGCTCCAACACTCGGGGAGGGGTCAATGAGCAGTTCTTC.

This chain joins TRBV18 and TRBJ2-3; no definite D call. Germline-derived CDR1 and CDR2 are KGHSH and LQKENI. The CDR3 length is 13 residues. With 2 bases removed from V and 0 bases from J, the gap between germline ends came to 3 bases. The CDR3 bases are TGTGCCAGCTCACCAGGCAGCACAGATACGCAGTATTTT. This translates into CASSPGSTDTQYF.

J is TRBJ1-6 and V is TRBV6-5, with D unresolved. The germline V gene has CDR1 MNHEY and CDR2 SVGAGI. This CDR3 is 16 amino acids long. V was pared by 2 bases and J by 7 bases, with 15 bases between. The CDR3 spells CASSYNSGKSNSPLHF. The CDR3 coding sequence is TGTGCCAGCAGTTACAATTCGGGGAAGAGCAATTCACCCCTCCACTTT.

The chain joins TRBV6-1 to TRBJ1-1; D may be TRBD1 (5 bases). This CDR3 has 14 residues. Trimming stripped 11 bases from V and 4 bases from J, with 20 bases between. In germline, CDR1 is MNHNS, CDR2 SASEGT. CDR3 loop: CARARVPETTEAFF. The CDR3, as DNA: TGTGCCCGCGCCAGGGTTCCTGAGACCACTGAAGCTTTCTTT.

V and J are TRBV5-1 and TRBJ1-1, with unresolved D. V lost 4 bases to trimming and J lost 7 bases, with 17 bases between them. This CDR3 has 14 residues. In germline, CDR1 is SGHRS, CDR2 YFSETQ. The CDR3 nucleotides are TGCGCCAGCAGCCCTCCACTAGGTGGGAATGAAGCTTTCTTT. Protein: CASSPPLGGNEAFF.

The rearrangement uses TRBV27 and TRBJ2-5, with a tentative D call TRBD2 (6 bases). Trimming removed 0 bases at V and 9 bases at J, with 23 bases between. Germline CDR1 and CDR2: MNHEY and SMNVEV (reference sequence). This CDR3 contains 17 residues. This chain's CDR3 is CASSLSWGGASTGAQYF. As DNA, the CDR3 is TGTGCCAGCAGTTTATCTTGGGGCGGGGCGTCAACTGGGGCCCAGTACTTC.

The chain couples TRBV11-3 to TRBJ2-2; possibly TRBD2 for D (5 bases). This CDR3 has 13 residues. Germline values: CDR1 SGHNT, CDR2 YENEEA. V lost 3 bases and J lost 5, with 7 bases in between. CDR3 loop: CASSFGMTGELFF. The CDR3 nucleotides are TGTGCCAGCAGCTTCGGGATGACCGGGGAGCTGTTTTTT.

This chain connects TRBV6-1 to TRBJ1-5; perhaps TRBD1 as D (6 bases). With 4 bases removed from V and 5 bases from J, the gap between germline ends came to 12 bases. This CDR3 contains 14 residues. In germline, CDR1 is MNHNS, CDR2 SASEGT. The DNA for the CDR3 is TGTGCCAGCAGTGGGAGGGGGGGGGATCAGCCCCAGCATTTT. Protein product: CASSGRGGDQPQHF.

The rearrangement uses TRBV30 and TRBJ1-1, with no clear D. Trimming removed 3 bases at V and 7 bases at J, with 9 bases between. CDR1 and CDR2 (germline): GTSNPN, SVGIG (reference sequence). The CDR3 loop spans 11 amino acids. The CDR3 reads CAWSPYVEAFF. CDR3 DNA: TGTGCCTGGAGCCCTTATGTTGAAGCTTTCTTT.

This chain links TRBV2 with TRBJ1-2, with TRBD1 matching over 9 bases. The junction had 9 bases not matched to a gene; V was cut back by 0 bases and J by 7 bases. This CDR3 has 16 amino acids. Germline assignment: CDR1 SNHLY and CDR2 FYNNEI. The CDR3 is CASSEAIVGQGSGYTF. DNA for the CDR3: TGTGCCAGCAGTGAAGCGATAGTAGGACAGGGGAGTGGCTACACCTTC.

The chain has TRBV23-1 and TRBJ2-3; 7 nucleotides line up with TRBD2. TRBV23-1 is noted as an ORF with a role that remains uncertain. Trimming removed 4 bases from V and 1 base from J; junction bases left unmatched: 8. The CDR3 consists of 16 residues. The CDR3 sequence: CASSPRREPGTDTQYF. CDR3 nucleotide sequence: TGCGCCAGCAGTCCTAGGCGGGAGCCGGGCACAGATACGCAGTATTTT.

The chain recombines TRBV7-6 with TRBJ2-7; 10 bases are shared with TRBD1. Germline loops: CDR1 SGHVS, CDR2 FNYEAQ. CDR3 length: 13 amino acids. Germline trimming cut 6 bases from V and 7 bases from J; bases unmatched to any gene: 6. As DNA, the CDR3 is TGTGCCAGCAGTCGACAGGGGGCTGGGGAGCAGTACTTC. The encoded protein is CASSRQGAGEQYF.

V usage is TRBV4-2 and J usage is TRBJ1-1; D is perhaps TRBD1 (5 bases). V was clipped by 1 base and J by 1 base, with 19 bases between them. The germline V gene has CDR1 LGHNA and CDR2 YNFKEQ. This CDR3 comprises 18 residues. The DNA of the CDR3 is TGTGCCAGCAGCCAAGGACATATAAGCGGGGGAGAGAACACTGAAGCTTTCTTT. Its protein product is CASSQGHISGGENTEAFF.

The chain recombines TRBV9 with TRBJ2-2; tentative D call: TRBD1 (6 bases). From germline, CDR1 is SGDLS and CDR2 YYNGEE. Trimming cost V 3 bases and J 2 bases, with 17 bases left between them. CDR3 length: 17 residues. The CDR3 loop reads CASSAPSRGTNTGELFF. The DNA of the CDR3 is TGTGCCAGCAGCGCACCTTCCAGGGGAACAAACACCGGGGAGCTGTTTTTT. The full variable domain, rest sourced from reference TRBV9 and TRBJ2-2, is DSGVTQTPKHLITATGQRVTLRCSPRSGDLSVYWYQQSLDQGLQFLIQYYNGEERAKGNILERFSAQQFPDLHSELNLSSLELGDSALYFCASSAPSRGTNTGELFFGEGSRLTVL.

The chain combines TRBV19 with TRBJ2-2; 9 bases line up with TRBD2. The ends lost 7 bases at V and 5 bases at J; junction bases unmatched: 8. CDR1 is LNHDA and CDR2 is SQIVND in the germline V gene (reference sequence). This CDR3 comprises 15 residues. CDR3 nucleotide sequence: TGTGCCAGTACACAAAGGCTAGCGGGAACCGGGGAGCTGTTTTTT. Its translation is CASTQRLAGTGELFF. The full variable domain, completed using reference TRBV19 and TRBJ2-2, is DGGITQSPKYLFRKEGQNVTLSCEQNLNHDAMYWYRQDPGQGLRLIYYSQIVNDFQKGDIAEGYSVSREKKESFPLTVTSAQKNPTAFYLCASTQRLAGTGELFFGEGSRLTVL.

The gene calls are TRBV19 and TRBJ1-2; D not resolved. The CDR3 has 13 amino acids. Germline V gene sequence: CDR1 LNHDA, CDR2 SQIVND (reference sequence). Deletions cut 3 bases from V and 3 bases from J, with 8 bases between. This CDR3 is CASSIEIDYGYTF. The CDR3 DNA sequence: TGTGCCAGTAGTATCGAGATAGACTATGGCTACACCTTC.

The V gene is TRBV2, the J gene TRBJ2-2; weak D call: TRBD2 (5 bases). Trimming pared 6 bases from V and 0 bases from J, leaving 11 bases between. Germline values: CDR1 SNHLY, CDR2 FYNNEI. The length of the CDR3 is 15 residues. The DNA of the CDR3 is TGTGCCAGCAGCATCAGCGGAGCGAACACCGGGGAGCTGTTTTTT. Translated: CASSISGANTGELFF.

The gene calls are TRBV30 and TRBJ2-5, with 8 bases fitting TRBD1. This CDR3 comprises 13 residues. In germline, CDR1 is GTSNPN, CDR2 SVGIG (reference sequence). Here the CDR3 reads CARGRGPGETQYF. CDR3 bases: TGTGCTAGGGGCAGGGGGCCGGGGGAGACCCAGTACTTC.

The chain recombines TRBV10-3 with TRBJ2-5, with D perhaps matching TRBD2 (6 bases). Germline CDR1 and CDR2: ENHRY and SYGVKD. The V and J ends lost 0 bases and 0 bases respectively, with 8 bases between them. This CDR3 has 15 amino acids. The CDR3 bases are TGTGCCATCAGTGAGTCGGGGGGACACCAAGAGACCCAGTACTTC. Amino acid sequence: CAISESGGHQETQYF.

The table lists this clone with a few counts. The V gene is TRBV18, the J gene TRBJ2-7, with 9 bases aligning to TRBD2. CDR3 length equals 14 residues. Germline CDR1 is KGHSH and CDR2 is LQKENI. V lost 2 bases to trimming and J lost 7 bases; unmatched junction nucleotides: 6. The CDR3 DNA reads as TGTGCCAGCTCACCAATAGCGGGAGCGAATGAGCAGTACTTC. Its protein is CASSPIAGANEQYF.

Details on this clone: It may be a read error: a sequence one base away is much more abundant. CDR3 coding DNA: TGTGCCAGCAGGATGACAGGGGGCCTCACTGAAGCTTTCTTT. Its translation is CASRMTGGLTEAFF. V and J are TRBV2 and TRBJ1-1; 10 bases are a match to TRBD1. The CDR3 is 14 residues long. Losses at the gene ends were 6 bases for V and 4 bases for J; bases not matched to a gene: 5. Germline V gene sequence: CDR1 SNHLY, CDR2 FYNNEI.

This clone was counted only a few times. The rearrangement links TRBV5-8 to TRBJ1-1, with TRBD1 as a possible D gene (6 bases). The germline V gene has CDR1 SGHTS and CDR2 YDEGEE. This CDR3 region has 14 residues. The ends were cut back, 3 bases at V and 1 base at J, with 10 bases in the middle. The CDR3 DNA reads TGTGCCAGCAGCTCATCGGACAGGAACACTGAAGCTTTCTTT. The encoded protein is CASSSSDRNTEAFF.

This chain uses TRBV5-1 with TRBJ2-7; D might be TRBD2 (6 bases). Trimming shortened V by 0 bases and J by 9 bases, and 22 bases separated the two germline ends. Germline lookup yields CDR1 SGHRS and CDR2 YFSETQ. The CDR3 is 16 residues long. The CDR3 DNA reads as TGCGCCAGCAGCTTGGCCATGGTAGCGGAGGGGAGAGGGCAGTACTTC. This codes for CASSLAMVAEGRGQYF.

The CDR3 DNA is TGTGCCAGCAGCTTAGATCGGACAGGGTGGACTAATGAGCAGTTCTTC. Translated, it gives CASSLDRTGWTNEQFF. The V and J genes are TRBV11-3 and TRBJ2-1; 8 positions agree with TRBD1. The CDR3 extends over 16 amino acids. CDR1 and CDR2 from the germline V gene are SGHNT and YENEEA. The ends lost 0 bases at V and 7 bases at J; junction bases unmatched: 8.